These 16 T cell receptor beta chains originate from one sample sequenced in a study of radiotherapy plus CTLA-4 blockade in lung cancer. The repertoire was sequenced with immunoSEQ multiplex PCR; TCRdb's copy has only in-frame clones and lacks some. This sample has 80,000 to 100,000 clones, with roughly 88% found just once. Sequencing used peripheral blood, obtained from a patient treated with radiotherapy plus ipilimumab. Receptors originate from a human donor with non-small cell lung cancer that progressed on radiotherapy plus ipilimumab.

The chain's CDR3 is CASYLEAVSGGYTF. CDR3 bases: TGTGCCAGCTACCTCGAAGCGGTGTCGGGGGGCTACACCTTC. The J gene is TRBJ1-2, the V gene TRBV19, with no clear D. CDR3 length: 14 residues. Trimming took off 9 bases at V and 8 bases at J, with 22 bases between the two ends. Germline lookup yields CDR1 LNHDA and CDR2 SQIVND (reference sequence).

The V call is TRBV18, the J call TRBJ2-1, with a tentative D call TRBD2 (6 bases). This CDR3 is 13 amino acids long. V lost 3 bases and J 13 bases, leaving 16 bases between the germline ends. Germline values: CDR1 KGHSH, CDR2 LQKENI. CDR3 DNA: TGTGCCAGCTCACCGTTAGCGGAATCCTTCCAGTTCTTC. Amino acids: CASSPLAESFQFF.

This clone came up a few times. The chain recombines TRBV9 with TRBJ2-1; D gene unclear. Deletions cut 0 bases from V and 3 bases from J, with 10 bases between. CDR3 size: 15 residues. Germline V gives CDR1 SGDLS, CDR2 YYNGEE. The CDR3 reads CASSVEGMNYNEQFF. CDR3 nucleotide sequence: TGTGCCAGCAGCGTAGAAGGGATGAACTACAATGAGCAGTTCTTC.

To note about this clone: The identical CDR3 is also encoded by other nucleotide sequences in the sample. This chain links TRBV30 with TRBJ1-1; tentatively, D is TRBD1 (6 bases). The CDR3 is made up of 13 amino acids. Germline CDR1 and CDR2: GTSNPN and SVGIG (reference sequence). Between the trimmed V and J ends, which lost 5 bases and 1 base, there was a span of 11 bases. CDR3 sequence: CAWSGTPNTEAFF. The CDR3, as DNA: TGTGCCTGGTCCGGGACACCGAACACTGAAGCTTTCTTT.

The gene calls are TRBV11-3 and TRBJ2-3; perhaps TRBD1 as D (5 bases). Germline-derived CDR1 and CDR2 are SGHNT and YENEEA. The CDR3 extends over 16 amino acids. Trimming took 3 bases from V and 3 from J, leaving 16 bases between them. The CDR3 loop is CASSFDGAQGTDTQYF. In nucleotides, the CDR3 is TGTGCCAGCAGCTTTGACGGTGCCCAGGGAACAGATACGCAGTATTTT. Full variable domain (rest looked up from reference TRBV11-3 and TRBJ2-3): EAGVVQSPRYKIIEKKQPVAFWCNPISGHNTLYWYLQNLGQGPELLIRYENEEAVDDSQLPKDRFSAERLKGVDSTLKIQPAELGDSAVYLCASSFDGAQGTDTQYFGPGTRLTVL.

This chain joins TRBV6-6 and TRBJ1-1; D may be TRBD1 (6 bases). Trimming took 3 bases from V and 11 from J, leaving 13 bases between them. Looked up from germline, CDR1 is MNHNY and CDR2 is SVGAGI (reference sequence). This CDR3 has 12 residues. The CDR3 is CASSYAGGGAFF. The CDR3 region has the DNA TGTGCCAGCAGTTATGCAGGAGGGGGGGCTTTCTTT.

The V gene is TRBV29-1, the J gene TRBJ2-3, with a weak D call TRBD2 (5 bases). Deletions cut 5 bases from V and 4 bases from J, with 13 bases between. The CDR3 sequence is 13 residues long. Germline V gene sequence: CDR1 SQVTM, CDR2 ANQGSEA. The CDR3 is CSVPEGFSDTQYF. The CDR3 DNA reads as TGCAGCGTTCCCGAGGGTTTTTCAGATACGCAGTATTTT.

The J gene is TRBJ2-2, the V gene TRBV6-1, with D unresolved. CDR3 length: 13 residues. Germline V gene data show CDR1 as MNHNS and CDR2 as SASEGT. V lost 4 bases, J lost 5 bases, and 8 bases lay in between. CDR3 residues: CASSVRRTGELFF. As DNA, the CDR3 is TGTGCCAGCAGTGTAAGAAGGACCGGGGAGCTGTTTTTT.

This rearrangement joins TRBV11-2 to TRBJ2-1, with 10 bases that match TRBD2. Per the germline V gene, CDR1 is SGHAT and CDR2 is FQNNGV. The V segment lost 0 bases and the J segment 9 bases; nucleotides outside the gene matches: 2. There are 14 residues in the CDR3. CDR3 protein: CASSLESGRGEQFF. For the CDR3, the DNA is TGTGCCAGCAGCTTAGAGAGCGGGAGGGGTGAGCAGTTCTTC.

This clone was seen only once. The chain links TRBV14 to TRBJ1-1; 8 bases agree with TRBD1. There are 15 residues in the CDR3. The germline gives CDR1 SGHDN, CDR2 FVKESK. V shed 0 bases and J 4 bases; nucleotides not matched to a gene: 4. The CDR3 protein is CASSQELQGVTEAFF. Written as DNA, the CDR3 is TGTGCCAGCAGCCAAGAATTACAGGGGGTCACTGAAGCTTTCTTT.

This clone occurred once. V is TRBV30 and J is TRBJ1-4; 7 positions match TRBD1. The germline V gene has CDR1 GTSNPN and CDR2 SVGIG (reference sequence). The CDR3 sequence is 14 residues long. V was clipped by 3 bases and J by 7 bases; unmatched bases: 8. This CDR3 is CAWRRQGAGEKLFF. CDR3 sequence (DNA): TGTGCCTGGAGGCGACAGGGTGCGGGTGAAAAACTGTTTTTT. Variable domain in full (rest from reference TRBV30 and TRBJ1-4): SQTIHQWPATLVQPVGSPLSLECTVEGTSNPNLYWYRQAAGRGLQLLFYSVGIGQISSEVPQNLSASRPQDRQFILSSKKLLLSDSGFYLCAWRRQGAGEKLFFGSGTQLSVL.

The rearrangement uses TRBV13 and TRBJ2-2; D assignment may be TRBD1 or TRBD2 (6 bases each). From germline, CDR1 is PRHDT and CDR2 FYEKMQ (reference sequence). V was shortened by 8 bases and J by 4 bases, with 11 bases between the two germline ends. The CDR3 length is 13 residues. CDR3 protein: CASAGTRTGELFF. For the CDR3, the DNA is TGTGCCAGCGCGGGGACACGCACCGGGGAGCTGTTTTTT.

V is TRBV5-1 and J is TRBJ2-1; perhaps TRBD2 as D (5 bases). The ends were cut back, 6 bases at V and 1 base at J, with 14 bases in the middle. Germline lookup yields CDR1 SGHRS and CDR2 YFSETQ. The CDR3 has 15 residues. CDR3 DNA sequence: TGCGCCAGCAAAGAGGGCTCTCTATCCTACAATGAGCAGTTCTTC. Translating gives CASKEGSLSYNEQFF.

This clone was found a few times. CDR3 amino acids: CASSLVGGRGNEQFF. Here the CDR3 DNA reads TGCGCCAGCAGCTTGGTTGGGGGCCGGGGCAATGAGCAGTTCTTC. The chain joins TRBV5-1 to TRBJ2-1, with D maybe TRBD1 (6 bases). Germline loops: CDR1 SGHRS, CDR2 YFSETQ. This CDR3 has 15 amino acids. Trimming left V 0 bases short and J 6 bases short, with 13 bases between. Combining the CDR3 with reference TRBV5-1 and TRBJ2-1 gives the whole variable domain KAGVTQTPRYLIKTRGQQVTLSCSPISGHRSVSWYQQTPGQGLQFLFEYFSETQRNKGNFPGRFSGRQFSNSRSEMNVSTLELGDSALYLCASSLVGGRGNEQFFGPGTRLTVL.

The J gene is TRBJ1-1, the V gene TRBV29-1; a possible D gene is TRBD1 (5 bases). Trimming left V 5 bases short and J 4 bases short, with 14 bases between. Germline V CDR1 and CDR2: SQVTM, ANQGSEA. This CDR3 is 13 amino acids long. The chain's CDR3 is CSVKRDSRTEAFF. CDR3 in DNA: TGCAGCGTTAAGAGGGACTCCCGCACTGAAGCTTTCTTT.

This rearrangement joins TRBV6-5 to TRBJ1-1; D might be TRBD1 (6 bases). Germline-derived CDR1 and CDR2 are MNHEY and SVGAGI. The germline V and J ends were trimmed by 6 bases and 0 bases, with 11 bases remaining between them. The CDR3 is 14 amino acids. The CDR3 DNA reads TGTGCCAGCAGCCGACAGGCTTTGAACACTGAAGCTTTCTTT. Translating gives CASSRQALNTEAFF.